Below, 32 T cell receptor beta chains from the same sample are listed, as sequenced in a study of T cells in Graves' hyperthyroidism and ophthalmopathy. TCR beta CDR3 sequences were amplified from RNA transcripts. TCR CDR3 regions were first amplified by RT-PCR with HTBI primers. TCRdb fed the multiplex PCR reads into MiXCR, producing one record per CDR3 protein. Of 700,000 or so distinct CDR3 sequences listed, over 15% were seen once; the top ten hold roughly 8%. The sample taken for sequencing was blood. The receptors derive from a young man with Graves' hyperthyroidism.

This clonotype was found many times. The V call is TRBV27, the J call TRBJ2-1; D remains unclear. The CDR3 is made up of 15 amino acids. Germline CDR1 reads MNHEY; CDR2 reads SMNVEV (reference sequence). V lost 1 base, J lost 2 bases, and 9 bases lay in between. The CDR3 DNA is TGTGCCAGCAGTTTATTGCTAGGAACCTACAATGAGCAGTTCTTC. This encodes CASSLLLGTYNEQFF.

The rearrangement uses TRBV4-1 and TRBJ2-7; D unresolved. Germline V gives CDR1 MGHRA, CDR2 YSYEKL. The CDR3 spans 14 residues. Trimming shortened V by 1 base and J by 2 bases, and 9 bases separated the two germline ends. The CDR3 DNA is TGCGCCAGCAGCCAAGGTCAACTCGCCTACGAGCAGTACTTC. Translated, it gives CASSQGQLAYEQYF.

V usage is TRBV5-1 and J usage is TRBJ2-2, with D tentatively TRBD1 (5 bases). V lost 1 base to trimming and J lost 4 bases, with 14 bases between them. CDR1 and CDR2 (germline): SGHRS, YFSETQ. The CDR3 runs 16 residues. The CDR3 reads CASSLLAGPGTGELFF. The CDR3, as DNA: TGCGCCAGCAGCTTGTTGGCAGGGCCAGGCACCGGGGAGCTGTTTTTT.

This clonotype has just a few counts. The chain is built from TRBV20-1 and TRBJ2-1, with 10 bases identical to TRBD2. This CDR3 has 17 amino acids. The V gene end was trimmed by 0 bases and the J gene end by 7 bases; junction bases not matched to a gene: 12. Germline V lookup: CDR1 DFQATT, CDR2 SNEGSKA (reference sequence). The CDR3 reads CSARDGISGRAGNEQFF. For the CDR3, the DNA is TGCAGTGCTAGAGACGGTATAAGCGGGAGGGCAGGAAATGAGCAGTTCTTC.

This clonotype was counted ten times or more. The chain has TRBV30 and TRBJ2-7, with D unresolved. The V gene's germline CDR1 is GTSNPN and CDR2 SVGIG (reference sequence). The length of the CDR3 is 12 residues. CDR3 sequence: CATVGRSYEQYF. The CDR3, as DNA: TGTGCTACTGTCGGGCGGTCCTACGAGCAGTACTTC. Based on the CDR3 plus reference TRBV30 and TRBJ2-7, the full variable domain is SQTIHQWPATLVQPVGSPLSLECTVEGTSNPNLYWYRQAAGRGLQLLFYSVGIGQISSEVPQNLSASRPQDRQFILSSKKLLLSDSGFYLCATVGRSYEQYFGPGTRLTVT.

The chain carries TRBV28 and TRBJ1-4; the D is unclear. CDR1 MDHEN and CDR2 SYDVKM come from the germline V gene. This CDR3 is built from 15 residues. V lost 3 bases to trimming and J lost 0 bases, with 8 bases between them. The CDR3 region is CASSFDLATNEKLFF. Written as DNA, the CDR3 is TGTGCCAGCAGTTTTGACCTCGCAACTAATGAAAAACTGTTTTTT.

This clonotype came up many times. The chain links TRBV28 to TRBJ2-5, with a tentative D call TRBD1 (7 bases). The V end was cut by 6 bases, the J end by 2 bases, with 16 bases between. The germline gives CDR1 MDHEN, CDR2 SYDVKM. This CDR3 comprises 15 residues. The CDR3 region is CASSRGTARQETQYF. CDR3 in DNA: TGTGCCAGCAGCCGGGGGACAGCCAGGCAAGAGACCCAGTACTTC.

This clonotype has more than one count but fewer than ten. The germline gene is not matched at one end of the junction; a read error may be the cause. The chain couples TRBV7-7 to TRBJ2-1; 8 positions match TRBD1. The CDR3 totals 15 residues. Per the germline V gene, CDR1 is SSHAT and CDR2 is FNYEAQ (reference sequence). The CDR3 loop is CASSLARTGLDEQFF. The CDR3 coding sequence is TGTGCTAGCAGCTTAGCCAGGACAGGGTTGGATGAGCAGTTCTTC.

This clonotype was seen ten or more times. V and J are TRBV28 and TRBJ1-2, with 7 nucleotides matching TRBD1. This CDR3 region has 13 residues. Germline V CDR1 and CDR2: MDHEN, SYDVKM. Germline trimming cut 6 bases from V and 4 bases from J; bases unmatched to any gene: 5. The CDR3 sequence is CASRSPGGYGYTF. For the CDR3, the DNA is TGTGCCAGCAGGTCCCCAGGGGGCTATGGCTACACCTTC.

In its sample, this clonotype was seen a few times. V usage is TRBV27 and J usage is TRBJ1-5, with unresolved D. V gave up 0 bases and J gave up 9 bases, with 15 bases separating them. This CDR3 region has 15 residues. Germline V gives CDR1 MNHEY, CDR2 SMNVEV (reference sequence). The CDR3 sequence: CASSLSPAPRGPQHF. CDR3 sequence (DNA): TGTGCCAGCAGTTTATCCCCAGCACCCCGAGGGCCCCAGCATTTT.

This clonotype was counted only a few times. The V call is TRBV6-5, the J call TRBJ2-6; no firm D call. Germline V gene lookup returns CDR1 MNHEY and CDR2 SVGAGI. The CDR3 spans 14 residues. Trimming removed 2 bases at V and 4 bases at J, with 6 bases between. CDR3 sequence (DNA): TGTGCCAGCAGTTACGGGCCCGGGGCCAACGTCCTGACTTTC. This translates into CASSYGPGANVLTF.

This clonotype was counted a single time. This chain joins TRBV19 and TRBJ1-5; possible D gene TRBD1, 5 bases. CDR1 is LNHDA and CDR2 is SQIVND in the germline V gene (reference sequence). Trimming removed 6 bases from V and 0 bases from J, with 12 bases in between. CDR3 length equals 15 residues. CDR3 DNA sequence: TGTGCCAGTAGGAGCCAGGGTTATAGCAATCAGCCCCAGCATTTT. Its protein is CASRSQGYSNQPQHF. Filled out from reference TRBV19 and TRBJ1-5, the complete variable domain reads DGGITQSPKYLFRKEGQNVTLSCEQNLNHDAMYWYRQDPGQGLRLIYYSQIVNDFQKGDIAEGYSVSREKKESFPLTVTSAQKNPTAFYLCASRSQGYSNQPQHFGDGTRLSIL.

This clonotype came up many times. The chain couples TRBV4-1 to TRBJ2-5; unclear D gene. V gave up 0 bases and J gave up 4 bases, with 12 bases separating them. Germline-derived CDR1 and CDR2 are MGHRA and YSYEKL. This CDR3 is built from 15 residues. CDR3 in amino acids: CASSQDPGGRETQYF. The CDR3 nucleotides read TGCGCCAGCAGCCAAGATCCGGGTGGCCGAGAGACCCAGTACTTC.

This chain connects TRBV5-1 to TRBJ2-1, with 8 bases that match TRBD2. The CDR3 consists of 15 residues. Germline V gene sequence: CDR1 SGHRS, CDR2 YFSETQ. J gave up 6 bases and V 5 bases, and 10 bases lay outside the gene matches. DNA for the CDR3: TGCGCCAGCAGTGTTGCTGGGACTAGGAGCAATGAGCAGTTCTTC. This sequence encodes CASSVAGTRSNEQFF. The complete variable domain, with remaining parts taken from reference TRBV5-1 and TRBJ2-1, reads KAGVTQTPRYLIKTRGQQVTLSCSPISGHRSVSWYQQTPGQGLQFLFEYFSETQRNKGNFPGRFSGRQFSNSRSEMNVSTLELGDSALYLCASSVAGTRSNEQFFGPGTRLTVL.

The V gene is TRBV3-1, the J gene TRBJ1-1; D uncertain. Trimming pared 1 base from V and 3 bases from J, leaving 9 bases between. CDR1 is LGHDT, CDR2 YNNKEL, per germline (reference sequence). The CDR3 covers 14 residues. The CDR3 sequence is CASSQGIGDTEAFF. The CDR3 nucleotides are TGTGCCAGCAGCCAAGGAATTGGGGACACTGAAGCTTTCTTT.

This clonotype was seen a few times. The chain employs TRBV7-9 and TRBJ2-1; no firm D call. Trimming took off 1 base at V and 8 bases at J, with 6 bases between the two ends. Germline V gene lookup returns CDR1 SEHNR and CDR2 FQNEAQ (reference sequence). This CDR3 region has 12 residues. The CDR3 region is CASSLGWDEQFF. CDR3 DNA: TGTGCCAGCAGCTTAGGATGGGATGAGCAGTTCTTC.

This clonotype was picked up a small number of times. V is TRBV19 and J is TRBJ1-5; 11 nucleotides match TRBD1. The CDR3 is 17 amino acids. V was clipped by 6 bases and J by 1 base; unmatched bases: 8. CDR1 is LNHDA and CDR2 is SQIVND in the germline V gene (reference sequence). CDR3 region: CASRIRDRGESNQPQHF. The CDR3 DNA sequence: TGTGCCAGTAGGATCCGGGACAGGGGGGAAAGCAATCAGCCCCAGCATTTT.

There are a few counts of this clonotype. V usage is TRBV20-1 and J usage is TRBJ2-1, with TRBD2 matching over 8 bases. This CDR3 is built from 16 residues. Germline CDR1 reads DFQATT; CDR2 reads SNEGSKA (reference sequence). The V and J ends lost 1 base and 3 bases, in that order; junction bases with no gene match: 8. CDR3 nucleotides: TGCAGTGCTAGAGCGCTGCTGAGCGGGAGCTACAATGAGCAGTTCTTC. Residues: CSARALLSGSYNEQFF.

The table lists this clonotype with a few counts. The chain employs TRBV20-1 and TRBJ2-7; 7 nucleotides agree with TRBD2. The V gene end was trimmed by 6 bases and the J gene end by 0 bases; junction bases not matched to a gene: 8. CDR3 length: 14 residues. Germline V gene data show CDR1 as DFQATT and CDR2 as SNEGSKA (reference sequence). CDR3 amino acids: CSAPREPNSYEQYF. The CDR3 nucleotides are TGCAGTGCCCCGCGGGAGCCGAACTCCTACGAGCAGTACTTC.

This clonotype has only a few counts. This chain uses TRBV20-1 with TRBJ2-6; 16 positions match TRBD2. Germline trimming cut 5 bases from V and 0 bases from J; bases unmatched to any gene: 7. Germline-derived CDR1 and CDR2 are DFQATT and SNEGSKA (reference sequence). The CDR3 runs 19 residues. This chain's CDR3 is CSAGGLAGGPDSGANVLTF. CDR3 DNA sequence: TGCAGTGCTGGGGGACTAGCGGGAGGGCCGGACTCTGGGGCCAACGTCCTGACTTTC.

This clonotype was seen at least ten times. The chain joins TRBV9 to TRBJ2-1; 7 nucleotides agree with TRBD2. This CDR3 spans 16 amino acids. V shed 6 bases and J 4 bases; nucleotides not matched to a gene: 13. CDR1 is SGDLS and CDR2 is YYNGEE in the germline V gene. The CDR3 sequence: CASTPGGRTYYNEQFF. Here the CDR3 DNA reads TGTGCCAGCACCCCGGGGGGTAGGACCTATTACAATGAGCAGTTCTTC.

In its sample, this clonotype was seen many times. This rearrangement joins TRBV7-9 to TRBJ2-1; the D gene is possibly TRBD2 (7 bases). The germline V and J ends were trimmed by 1 base and 3 bases, with 16 bases remaining between them. The CDR3 consists of 17 residues. Germline CDR1 is SEHNR and CDR2 is FQNEAQ (reference sequence). CDR3 DNA sequence: TGTGCCAGCAGCTTAGTTGCCAGGGGAGGGTACTACAATGAGCAGTTCTTC. This codes for CASSLVARGGYYNEQFF. The full variable domain, with the rest looked up from reference TRBV7-9 and TRBJ2-1, is DTGVSQNPRHKITKRGQNVTFRCDPISEHNRLYWYRQTLGQGPEFLTYFQNEAQLEKSRLLSDRFSAERPKGSFSTLEIQRTEQGDSAMYLCASSLVARGGYYNEQFFGPGTRLTVL.

The count of this clonotype is one. Possible read error: a much larger clone is one base away. The rearrangement links TRBV27 to TRBJ1-6; D is ambiguous. Per germline, CDR1 MNHEY and CDR2 SMNVEV (reference sequence). The CDR3 extends over 14 amino acids. This CDR3 is CVSSLWRYNSPLHF. CDR3 in DNA: TGTGTCAGCAGTTTATGGCGGTATAATTCACCCCTCCACTTT.

This clonotype was recorded many times. The chain has TRBV28 and TRBJ1-2; D unclear. The V end lost 3 bases, the J end lost 6 bases, and 5 bases lay between the germline ends. In germline, CDR1 is MDHEN, CDR2 SYDVKM. The CDR3 totals 11 residues. CDR3 protein: CASSLGNGYTF. The CDR3 DNA follows: TGTGCCAGCAGTTTGGGAAATGGCTACACCTTC.

This rearrangement joins TRBV7-9 to TRBJ1-4, with 9 positions matching TRBD1. V gave up 5 bases and J gave up 7 bases; unmatched junction bases: 14. The germline CDR1 and CDR2 sequences are SEHNR and FQNEAQ (reference sequence). This CDR3 is 17 amino acids long. The CDR3 bases are TGTGCCAGCAGCCCCAGCGGACAGGGGCCCTTTCGTGAAAAACTGTTTTTT. It codes for CASSPSGQGPFREKLFF.

This chain joins TRBV10-3 and TRBJ2-3; no clear D. Trimming took off 0 bases at V and 6 bases at J, with 16 bases between the two ends. Germline assignment: CDR1 ENHRY and CDR2 SYGVKD. The CDR3 spans 16 residues. The CDR3 coding sequence is TGTGCCATCAGTGAGTCGGATGGGCAGAGCTTGGATACGCAGTATTTT. It yields the protein CAISESDGQSLDTQYF.

The table lists this clonotype with many counts. The V and J genes are TRBV2 and TRBJ2-1, with 7 bases identical to TRBD2. Germline V lookup: CDR1 SNHLY, CDR2 FYNNEI. Trimming at V came to 2 bases and at J to 5 bases, leaving 6 bases not matched to a gene. This CDR3 has 15 amino acids. CDR3 loop: CASSERSGRHNEQFF. Here the CDR3 DNA reads TGTGCCAGCAGTGAACGTAGCGGGCGCCACAATGAGCAGTTCTTC.

The chain couples TRBV5-1 to TRBJ2-2; 8 nucleotides agree with TRBD1. Looked up from germline, CDR1 is SGHRS and CDR2 is YFSETQ. The trim removed 4 bases at V and 1 base at J, leaving 6 bases unmatched. CDR3 length: 16 residues. CDR3 in amino acids: CASSPMGTGNTGELFF. CDR3 coding DNA: TGCGCCAGCAGCCCTATGGGGACAGGGAACACCGGGGAGCTGTTTTTT.

This clonotype was detected only a few times. The gene calls are TRBV19 and TRBJ2-2; 7 bases fit TRBD2. This CDR3 region has 14 residues. J lost 3 bases, V lost 5 bases, and 3 bases had no gene match. Germline V gene lookup returns CDR1 LNHDA and CDR2 SQIVND (reference sequence). CDR3 bases: TGTGCCAGTAGTGGGAGGGTGTACACCGGGGAGCTGTTTTTT. Translation gives CASSGRVYTGELFF. The full variable domain, with the rest looked up from reference TRBV19 and TRBJ2-2, is DGGITQSPKYLFRKEGQNVTLSCEQNLNHDAMYWYRQDPGQGLRLIYYSQIVNDFQKGDIAEGYSVSREKKESFPLTVTSAQKNPTAFYLCASSGRVYTGELFFGEGSRLTVL.

This clonotype was seen only a few times. The rearrangement joins TRBV6-1 to TRBJ2-3; possibly TRBD1 for D (6 bases). Looked up from germline, CDR1 is MNHNS and CDR2 is SASEGT. CDR3 length: 15 residues. Trimming stripped 5 bases from V and 6 bases from J, with 18 bases between. CDR3 in DNA: TGTGCCAGCAGTTTCGGGACAAGGGCCAGGGATACGCAGTATTTT. Encoded protein: CASSFGTRARDTQYF.

In this sample, this clonotype turned up many times. The junction departs from the called germline gene at one end, perhaps through a read error. This rearrangement joins TRBV7-7 to TRBJ2-2, with 12 nucleotides matching TRBD1. This CDR3 is 16 amino acids long. Germline loops: CDR1 SSHAT, CDR2 FNYEAQ (reference sequence). Here the CDR3 DNA reads TGTGCTAGCAGCGCCGGGACAGGGGGCGCAGGCGGGGAGCTGTTTTTT. This gives the protein CASSAGTGGAGGELFF.

The chain recombines TRBV24-1 with TRBJ1-2, with 10 bases identical to TRBD1. Germline V CDR1 and CDR2: KGHDR, SFDVKD. This CDR3 has 16 residues. V shed 6 bases, J shed 1 base, and the junction held 7 bases outside the gene matches. The CDR3 region is CATSSRQGANNYGYTF. The CDR3 coding sequence is TGTGCCACCAGTTCTCGACAGGGGGCGAATAACTATGGCTACACCTTC.